These 29 T cell receptor beta chains were all obtained from the same sample, sequenced in a study of shared clonotypes between healthy human individuals. Repertoires were generated with immunoSEQ multiplex PCR, while TCRdb's copy carries only in-frame clones and drops some. This table has some 1.4 million clones, roughly 96% appearing once. Sequenced sample: naive CD4+ T cells sorted from blood. Subset denoted: CD45RA+ positively selected. The source is a man younger than 45 in good health.

The V and J genes are TRBV6-1 and TRBJ1-5, with 7 bases fitting TRBD1. This CDR3 is built from 13 residues. The ends lost 7 bases at V and 3 bases at J; junction bases unmatched: 3. CDR1 and CDR2 (germline): MNHNS, SASEGT. The CDR3 sequence is CASIDRANQPQHF. CDR3 nucleotide sequence: TGTGCCAGCATCGACAGGGCCAATCAGCCCCAGCATTTT.

The V gene is TRBV15, the J gene TRBJ1-1; D is unresolved. The V and J ends lost 0 bases and 8 bases respectively, with 22 bases between them. This CDR3 region has 17 residues. In germline, CDR1 is LNHNV, CDR2 YYDKDF (reference sequence). CDR3 amino acids: CATSRELRRTATGEAFF. The DNA for the CDR3 is TGTGCCACCAGCAGAGAGCTTCGCAGGACCGCAACGGGGGAAGCTTTCTTT.

This clone is a singleton in its sample. The chain has TRBV5-4 and TRBJ1-1; D remains unclear. Trimming cost V 1 base and J 4 bases, with 5 bases left between them. Germline V gene lookup returns CDR1 SGHNT and CDR2 YYREEE (reference sequence). There are 12 residues in the CDR3. The CDR3 DNA reads TGTGCCAGCAGCTTGAAGGGCACTGAAGCTTTCTTT. This codes for CASSLKGTEAFF. Complete variable domain (other parts from reference TRBV5-4 and TRBJ1-1): ETGVTQSPTHLIKTRGQQVTLRCSSQSGHNTVSWYQQALGQGPQFIFQYYREEENGRGNFPPRFSGLQFPNYSSELNVNALELDDSALYLCASSLKGTEAFFGQGTRLTVV.

The chain couples TRBV5-4 to TRBJ1-5, with 9 bases fitting TRBD1. CDR3 length: 17 residues. The trim removed 1 base at V and 0 bases at J, leaving 5 bases unmatched. Looked up from germline, CDR1 is SGHNT and CDR2 is YYREEE (reference sequence). The CDR3 DNA sequence: TGTGCCAGCAGCTTGCCGACAGGGGGGAATAGCAATCAGCCCCAGCATTTT. As protein: CASSLPTGGNSNQPQHF.

This chain links TRBV10-2 with TRBJ2-7, with 8 bases matching TRBD2. CDR3 length: 15 residues. With V trimmed by 6 bases and J by 0 bases, 7 bases remained unmatched. Germline V lookup: CDR1 WSHSY, CDR2 SAAADI. The CDR3 reads CASRGKREHSYEQYF. Written as DNA, the CDR3 is TGCGCCAGCAGGGGGAAGCGGGAGCACTCCTACGAGCAGTACTTC.

The V gene is TRBV30, the J gene TRBJ1-2; D is unresolved. Trimming stripped 0 bases from V and 8 bases from J, with 22 bases between. The CDR3 covers 16 residues. Germline CDR1 GTSNPN, CDR2 SVGIG (reference sequence). CDR3 residues: CAWSVDPGLSKSGYTF. CDR3 sequence (DNA): TGTGCCTGGAGTGTAGACCCCGGACTCAGCAAATCGGGCTACACCTTC.

The chain uses TRBV18 and TRBJ2-7; D may be TRBD1 or TRBD2 (6 bases each). The CDR3 extends over 16 amino acids. The germline gives CDR1 KGHSH, CDR2 LQKENI. V gave up 2 bases and J gave up 3 bases, with 17 bases separating them. The CDR3 loop reads CASSPAGGTSYYEQYF. The CDR3 nucleotides read TGTGCCAGCTCACCAGCAGGCGGGACATCTTACTACGAGCAGTACTTC. The full variable domain, rest sourced from reference TRBV18 and TRBJ2-7, is NAGVMQNPRHLVRRRGQEARLRCSPMKGHSHVYWYRQLPEEGLKFMVYLQKENIIDESGMPKERFSAEFPKEGPSILRIQQVVRGDSAAYFCASSPAGGTSYYEQYFGPGTRLTVT.

In the case of this clone: Other DNA sequences in this sample translate to the same CDR3. The chain joins TRBV28 to TRBJ2-7; D is undetermined. V was cut by 3 bases and J by 2 bases, with 8 bases left in between. CDR1 and CDR2 from the germline V gene are MDHEN and SYDVKM. This CDR3 region has 13 residues. The CDR3 nucleotides read TGTGCCAGCAGTTTGAGTGGGACCTACGAGCAGTACTTC. It yields the protein CASSLSGTYEQYF.

This chain joins TRBV7-2 and TRBJ2-5; 12 bases align to TRBD1. After removal of 0 bases from V and 3 bases from J, the junction contained 2 bases not matched to a gene. CDR1 is SGHTA, CDR2 FQGNSA, per germline. CDR3 size: 16 residues. The CDR3: CASSLAGTGGEETQYF. In nucleotides, the CDR3 is TGTGCCAGCAGCTTAGCCGGGACAGGGGGCGAAGAGACCCAGTACTTC.

This chain uses TRBV10-3 with TRBJ2-7, with 9 nucleotides matching TRBD2. The trim removed 5 bases at V and 0 bases at J, leaving 5 bases unmatched. The CDR3 is 15 residues long. The germline gives CDR1 ENHRY, CDR2 SYGVKD. The CDR3 sequence is CAISTSGGTSYEQYF. The CDR3 nucleotides are TGTGCCATCAGTACGAGCGGGGGGACCTCCTACGAGCAGTACTTC.

This chain joins TRBV7-6 and TRBJ2-3; 7 nucleotides agree with TRBD2. Germline CDR1 reads SGHVS; CDR2 reads FNYEAQ. V trimming: 2 bases; J trimming: 4 bases; junction bases outside the gene matches: 3. The CDR3 consists of 14 residues. The CDR3 protein is CASSLSGRADTQYF. CDR3 nucleotides: TGTGCCAGCAGCTTATCGGGGAGGGCAGATACGCAGTATTTT.

The chain links TRBV19 to TRBJ1-1, with 8 positions matching TRBD1. The V gene end was trimmed by 3 bases and the J gene end by 2 bases; junction bases not matched to a gene: 5. CDR1 and CDR2 (germline): LNHDA, SQIVND (reference sequence). The CDR3 loop spans 15 amino acids. The chain's CDR3 is CASSIKGQGNTEAFF. DNA for the CDR3: TGTGCCAGTAGTATCAAAGGACAGGGAAACACTGAAGCTTTCTTT.

The chain recombines TRBV5-1 with TRBJ2-7; the D gene is possibly TRBD2 (7 bases). V was pared by 4 bases and J by 3 bases, with 17 bases between. Germline V gene sequence: CDR1 SGHRS, CDR2 YFSETQ. This CDR3 contains 15 residues. CDR3 sequence: CASSPLGGAGYEQYF. In DNA, the CDR3 is TGCGCCAGCAGCCCCCTAGGGGGGGCCGGCTACGAGCAGTACTTC.

The chain carries TRBV21-1 and TRBJ1-2; TRBD1, the table's D call, lacks a check against the DNA. TRBV21-1 is termed a pseudogene. The CDR3 contains 13 residues. This CDR3 reads CASSVGDSYGYTF. The CDR3 DNA is TGTGCCAGCAGTGTCGGGGACAGCTATGGCTACACCTTC.

This chain connects TRBV4-1 to TRBJ2-5; 10 positions match TRBD1. Germline V lookup: CDR1 MGHRA, CDR2 YSYEKL. The CDR3 consists of 16 residues. J gave up 0 bases and V 4 bases, and 5 bases lay outside the gene matches. The CDR3 sequence is CASSLPGQGYQETQYF. DNA for the CDR3: TGCGCCAGCAGCCTACCGGGACAGGGGTACCAAGAGACCCAGTACTTC.

This chain links TRBV27 with TRBJ2-7; D remains ambiguous. The V and J ends lost 6 bases and 0 bases respectively, with 12 bases between them. The CDR3 sequence is 14 residues long. The germline CDR1 and CDR2 sequences are MNHEY and SMNVEV (reference sequence). The CDR3 sequence: CASRRHRASYEQYF. DNA for the CDR3: TGTGCCAGCAGGCGTCACAGAGCCTCCTACGAGCAGTACTTC.

The rearrangement uses TRBV5-5 and TRBJ1-1, with a tentative D call TRBD1 (5 bases). Germline V gene data show CDR1 as SGHKS and CDR2 as YYEKEE (reference sequence). The CDR3 is 15 residues long. V shed 4 bases and J shed 3 bases, with 16 bases lying between them. CDR3 in DNA: TGTGCCAGCAGCCAGATGGGGCAGGCATACACTGAAGCTTTCTTT. Amino acids: CASSQMGQAYTEAFF.

The V call is TRBV9, the J call TRBJ1-2; no reliable D call. Trimming cost V 2 bases and J 7 bases, with 9 bases left between them. CDR1 and CDR2 (germline): SGDLS, YYNGEE. This CDR3 contains 12 residues. This CDR3 reads CASSVGWGGYTF. The CDR3 region has the DNA TGTGCCAGCAGCGTCGGGTGGGGTGGCTACACCTTC.

As for this clone: Other DNA sequences in the sample encode the same CDR3. This chain joins TRBV29-1 and TRBJ1-1; D is unresolved. The CDR3 is 13 residues long. Between the trimmed V and J ends, which lost 0 bases and 0 bases, there was a span of 5 bases. Germline loops: CDR1 SQVTM, CDR2 ANQGSEA. CDR3 sequence: CSVEDQVNTEAFF. The CDR3 region has the DNA TGCAGCGTTGAAGACCAGGTGAACACTGAAGCTTTCTTT.

The gene calls are TRBV5-4 and TRBJ1-2; no clear D. The CDR3 length is 14 residues. CDR1 and CDR2 (germline): SGHNT, YYREEE (reference sequence). Trimming took off 4 bases at V and 8 bases at J, with 18 bases between the two ends. CDR3 bases: TGTGCCAGCAGCCGGGTGTTACCCTCCGGGGGCTACACCTTC. Translating it yields CASSRVLPSGGYTF.

Regarding this clone: The same CDR3 arises from other DNA sequences in this sample as well. V gene TRBV5-1 combines with J gene TRBJ2-1, with a possible D match to TRBD2 (5 bases). The CDR3 has 13 amino acids. Trimming cost V 0 bases and J 9 bases, with 10 bases left between them. CDR1 is SGHRS, CDR2 YFSETQ, per germline. The CDR3 nucleotides read TGCGCCAGCAGCTTGGTTCCTAGCAGTGAGCAGTTCTTC. This encodes CASSLVPSSEQFF.

Here the CDR3 reads CASSVDQLSYGYTF. The CDR3 coding sequence is TGTGCCAGCAGCGTAGATCAGTTATCCTATGGCTACACCTTC. This rearrangement joins TRBV9 to TRBJ1-2; no firm D call. Germline CDR1 and CDR2: SGDLS and YYNGEE. This CDR3 contains 14 residues. V was trimmed by 0 bases and J by 4 bases, leaving 10 bases between them. Filled out from reference TRBV9 and TRBJ1-2, the complete variable domain reads DSGVTQTPKHLITATGQRVTLRCSPRSGDLSVYWYQQSLDQGLQFLIQYYNGEERAKGNILERFSAQQFPDLHSELNLSSLELGDSALYFCASSVDQLSYGYTFGSGTRLTVV.

The V gene is TRBV4-3, the J gene TRBJ2-3; D unresolved. CDR1 and CDR2 (germline): LGHNA, YSLEER. The CDR3 is made up of 15 amino acids. With 1 base removed from V and 2 bases from J, the gap between germline ends came to 10 bases. CDR3 sequence (DNA): TGCGCCAGCAGCCAAGGCCCGCTACACACAGATACGCAGTATTTT. This sequence encodes CASSQGPLHTDTQYF.

The CDR3 nucleotides read TGTGCCAGCAGCGATAGTACGAAGGGGTGGAATAAAGATACGCAGTATTTT. Residues: CASSDSTKGWNKDTQYF. This chain uses TRBV9 with TRBJ2-3; a weak D match, TRBD1 (5 bases). The V gene's germline CDR1 is SGDLS and CDR2 YYNGEE. Trimming cost V 3 bases and J 5 bases, with 22 bases left between them. The CDR3 runs to 17 residues. Supplemented by reference TRBV9 and TRBJ2-3, the full variable domain reads DSGVTQTPKHLITATGQRVTLRCSPRSGDLSVYWYQQSLDQGLQFLIQYYNGEERAKGNILERFSAQQFPDLHSELNLSSLELGDSALYFCASSDSTKGWNKDTQYFGPGTRLTVL.

V is TRBV18 and J is TRBJ2-1; the D is unclear. V lost 4 bases, J lost 3 bases, and 16 bases lay in between. Germline values: CDR1 KGHSH, CDR2 LQKENI. CDR3 length equals 16 residues. CDR3 protein: CASSLNPRSLYNEQFF. The CDR3 region has the DNA TGTGCCAGCTCACTAAACCCCCGATCGCTCTACAATGAGCAGTTCTTC.

For the CDR3, the DNA is TGTGCCAGCTCACCAGGTTCCCCACTAGCGGCCTACGAGCAGTACTTC. Protein sequence: CASSPGSPLAAYEQYF. The chain recombines TRBV18 with TRBJ2-7; TRBD2 aligns across 8 bases. Germline trimming cut 2 bases from V and 2 bases from J; bases unmatched to any gene: 8. Germline-derived CDR1 and CDR2 are KGHSH and LQKENI. CDR3 length: 16 amino acids.

This clone was seen once. The CDR3 spells CASSPWREGRDTQYF. The CDR3 DNA reads as TGTGCCAGCTCACCATGGCGGGAGGGCCGAGATACGCAGTATTTT. The rearrangement links TRBV18 to TRBJ2-3; 9 bases align to TRBD2. The length of the CDR3 is 15 residues. V lost 2 bases and J lost 5; bases outside the gene matches: 5. Germline assignment: CDR1 KGHSH and CDR2 LQKENI. Full variable domain (rest looked up from reference TRBV18 and TRBJ2-3): NAGVMQNPRHLVRRRGQEARLRCSPMKGHSHVYWYRQLPEEGLKFMVYLQKENIIDESGMPKERFSAEFPKEGPSILRIQQVVRGDSAAYFCASSPWREGRDTQYFGPGTRLTVL.

The chain recombines TRBV7-2 with TRBJ2-5; 7 bases line up with TRBD1. Trimming at V came to 0 bases and at J to 2 bases, leaving 3 bases not matched to a gene. The CDR3 has 15 residues. Per the germline V gene, CDR1 is SGHTA and CDR2 is FQGNSA. CDR3 in DNA: TGTGCCAGCAGCTTAGCGGACAGGAGACAAGAGACCCAGTACTTC. Amino acids: CASSLADRRQETQYF.

This clone has just one count. V is TRBV5-1 and J is TRBJ1-5, with D maybe TRBD1 (5 bases). The germline gives CDR1 SGHRS, CDR2 YFSETQ. Trimming stripped 5 bases from V and 5 bases from J, with 17 bases between. This CDR3 is built from 15 residues. CDR3 sequence: CASREGTSRDQPQHF. As DNA, the CDR3 is TGCGCCAGCAGAGAGGGGACGTCTAGGGATCAGCCCCAGCATTTT.